This T cell receptor beta chain originates from a study of CD8+ T cells in alopecia areata. Background on the study: A 6-month off-drug phase came after tofacitinib, which had lasted 6 to 18 months.

As for treatment: oral pan-JAK inhibitor, 5-10 mg twice daily. Peripheral blood and lesional scalp punch biopsies came from alopecia areata patients. The V and J ends lost 3 bases and 0 bases respectively, with 16 bases between them. The CDR3 is 16 amino acids. Germline CDR1 reads SGHRS; CDR2 reads YFSETQ. After isolation, RNA underwent reverse transcription to generate cDNA as the sequencing template. Data came from immunoSEQ multiplex PCR; TCRdb stores just in-frame clones and leaves some out. This table holds more than 85,000 clones, 61% found once. This clone was seen only once. J is TRBJ2-7 and V is TRBV5-1; D possibly matches TRBD1 or TRBD2 (6 bases each). This clonotype was sampled from a human donor with alopecia areata. Specimen: CD8+ T cells sorted from blood, collected at week 4, from a patient treated with tofacitinib. CDR3 sequence reads: CASSYYREVGSYEQYF. For the CDR3, the DNA is TGCGCCAGCAGCTATTACAGGGAGGTAGGCTCCTACGAGCAGTACTTC.